This T cell receptor beta chain is drawn from a study of control samples from healthy donors and cancer patients. The assay was immunoSEQ multiplex PCR, and TCRdb's table has in-frame clones only and misses some. The table has some 97,000 clones, less than 90% seen once. The V gene end was trimmed by 8 bases and the J gene end by 3 bases; junction bases not matched to a gene: 8. Germline CDR1 MNHEY, CDR2 SMNVEV (reference sequence). The CDR3 runs to 15 residues. The sample taken for sequencing was blood. The chain has TRBV27 and TRBJ2-1; 9 positions match TRBD2. This receptor was identified in a woman between 50 and 59 years old in good health. The CDR3 spells CASFDGLANYNEQFF. The DNA of the CDR3 is TGTGCCAGCTTTGACGGACTAGCGAACTACAATGAGCAGTTCTTC.